This T cell receptor beta chain came from a study of T cell responses to AZD1222 COVID-19 vaccine. In the case of this clone: What it binds is not known.

Produced via immunoSEQ multiplex PCR; TCRdb's table is partial and in-frame only. The sample contains about 98,000 clones, less than 90% of which appear only once. Findings and limits, study-wide: At 160-218 and 743-854, vaccine-associated CD4 TCRs were dominant, and they spanned spike. The repertoires were collected only after the peak T cell response. The donor cohort was predominantly white British with a female majority, and clonal diversity may have been underestimated. It was only a handful of AZD1222 recipients who were seropositive at baseline.

CDR1 is MGHRA, CDR2 YSYEKL, per germline. After removal of 0 bases from V and 4 bases from J, the junction contained 5 bases not matched to a gene. This CDR3 is built from 15 residues. This specimen was peripheral blood, taken on day 0 of AZD1222 vaccination. The receptor comes from an adult in good health. The chain carries TRBV4-1 and TRBJ1-2, with 7 bases matching TRBD1. CDR3 nucleotides: TGCGCCAGCAGCCAAGAGACAGGGCGAGGCTATGGCTACACCTTC. It translates to CASSQETGRGYGYTF.